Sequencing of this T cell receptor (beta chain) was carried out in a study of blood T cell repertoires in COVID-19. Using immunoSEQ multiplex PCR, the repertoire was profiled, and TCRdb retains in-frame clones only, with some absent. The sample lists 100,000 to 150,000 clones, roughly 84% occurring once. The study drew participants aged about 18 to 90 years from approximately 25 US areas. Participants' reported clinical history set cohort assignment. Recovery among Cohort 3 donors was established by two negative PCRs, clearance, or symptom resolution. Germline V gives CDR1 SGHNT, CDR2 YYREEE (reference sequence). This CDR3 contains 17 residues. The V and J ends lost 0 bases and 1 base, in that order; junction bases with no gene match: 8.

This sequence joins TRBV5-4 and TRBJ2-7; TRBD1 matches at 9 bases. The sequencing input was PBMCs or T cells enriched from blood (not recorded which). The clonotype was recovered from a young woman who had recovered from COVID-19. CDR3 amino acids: CASSLGATGTGSYEQYF. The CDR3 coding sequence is TGTGCCAGCAGCTTGGGGGCCACCGGGACAGGGTCCTACGAGCAGTACTTC.